The present T cell receptor (beta chain) was sequenced within a study of control samples from healthy donors and cancer patients. Libraries were prepared by immunoSEQ multiplex PCR; TCRdb keeps only in-frame clonotypes and omits some of them. The sample lists fewer than 65,000 clones, more than 70% seen once, with around 1.6% in the top ten. Between the trimmed V and J ends, which lost 6 bases and 4 bases, there was a span of 11 bases. The CDR3 has 12 amino acids. CDR1 SQVTM and CDR2 ANQGSEA come from the germline V gene. The TCR comes from a middle-aged man with colorectal cancer. The V gene is TRBV29-1, the J gene TRBJ2-3, with D perhaps being TRBD1 or TRBD2 (5 bases each). The sequenced sample was PBMCs. CDR3 coding DNA: TGCAGCGTAATTTGGGGGTCAGATACGCAGTATTTT. Its protein product is CSVIWGSDTQYF.